The 24 T cell receptor beta chains below were found in one sample sequenced in a study of cytomegalovirus exposure and HLA in healthy donors. TCRdb's table, derived via immunoSEQ multiplex PCR, lists solely in-frame clones and lacks some. The sample lists 120,000 to 150,000 clones; approximately 86% were seen once. Sequencing was performed on PBMCs. These receptors were taken from a man younger than 30 in good health and CMV-seropositive.

This chain uses TRBV29-1 with TRBJ1-2, with D possibly matching TRBD1 (6 bases). Germline-derived CDR1 and CDR2 are SQVTM and ANQGSEA. The CDR3 consists of 13 residues. Trimming stripped 7 bases from V and 7 bases from J, with 19 bases between. The CDR3 DNA is TGCAGCGCCGAATCGGACAGTAGAACTGGCTACACCTTC. Amino acid sequence: CSAESDSRTGYTF.

This chain joins TRBV6-5 and TRBJ1-2; 8 nucleotides match TRBD1. This CDR3 is built from 14 residues. The germline gives CDR1 MNHEY, CDR2 SVGAGI. Losses at the gene ends were 6 bases for V and 3 bases for J; bases not matched to a gene: 6. CDR3 bases: TGTGCCAGCAGGTATCCGGGACAGGACTATGGCTACACCTTC. Protein sequence: CASRYPGQDYGYTF.

CDR3 sequence reads: CASNQQGTGELFF. The CDR3 nucleotides read TGCGCCAGCAACCAACAGGGAACCGGGGAGCTGTTTTTT. The chain recombines TRBV5-1 with TRBJ2-2, with D perhaps matching TRBD1 (6 bases). Trimming removed 6 bases from V and 5 bases from J, with 11 bases in between. Germline CDR1 reads SGHRS; CDR2 reads YFSETQ. CDR3 length: 13 residues.

The chain couples TRBV5-4 to TRBJ2-7; TRBD2 might be the D (6 bases). From germline, CDR1 is SGHNT and CDR2 YYREEE (reference sequence). V lost 4 bases, J lost 2 bases, and 10 bases lay in between. The CDR3 runs 13 residues. The CDR3 bases are TGTGCCAGCAGCGGCGGGGTGGCCTACGAGCAGTACTTC. Translated, it gives CASSGGVAYEQYF.

This sequence joins TRBV10-1 and TRBJ2-3; D unclear. The V gene's germline CDR1 is WNHNN and CDR2 SYGVQD (reference sequence). V was clipped by 4 bases and J by 0 bases, with 8 bases between them. The CDR3 length is 14 residues. This CDR3 is CASSAVSSTDTQYF. The DNA of the CDR3 is TGCGCCAGCAGTGCGGTATCTAGCACAGATACGCAGTATTTT.

This chain links TRBV5-1 with TRBJ2-5, with D maybe TRBD1 (6 bases). V lost 5 bases and J lost 3, with 11 bases in between. Germline-derived CDR1 and CDR2 are SGHRS and YFSETQ. The CDR3 contains 13 residues. CDR3 in amino acids: CASRSPGEETQYF. CDR3 bases: TGCGCCAGCAGGTCCCCAGGGGAAGAGACCCAGTACTTC.

This sequence joins TRBV25-1 and TRBJ2-3; a possible D gene is TRBD2 (5 bases). V gave up 6 bases and J gave up 0 bases, with 13 bases separating them. The length of the CDR3 is 15 residues. CDR1 is MGHDK, CDR2 SYGVNS, per germline. DNA for the CDR3: TGTGCCAGCAGGACAACTGGGAGAAGCACAGATACGCAGTATTTT. It encodes CASRTTGRSTDTQYF. Together with reference TRBV25-1 and TRBJ2-3, the CDR3 gives the full variable domain: EADIYQTPRYLVIGTGKKITLECSQTMGHDKMYWYQQDPGMELHLIHYSYGVNSTEKGDLSSESTVSRIRTEHFPLTLESARPSHTSQYLCASRTTGRSTDTQYFGPGTRLTVL.

The chain uses TRBV6-6 and TRBJ2-1; D may be TRBD1 (6 bases). The CDR3 runs 13 residues. Deletions cut 7 bases from V and 9 bases from J, with 16 bases between. The germline gives CDR1 MNHNY, CDR2 SVGAGI (reference sequence). The CDR3 sequence: CASIPAGAGEQFF. CDR3 in DNA: TGTGCCAGCATCCCCGCAGGGGCGGGTGAGCAGTTCTTC.

V is TRBV5-5 and J is TRBJ1-3; D is undetermined. Germline V gene lookup returns CDR1 SGHKS and CDR2 YYEKEE (reference sequence). CDR3 length: 12 residues. V gave up 3 bases and J gave up 4 bases, with 5 bases separating them. CDR3 coding DNA: TGTGCCAGCAGCTCCGAGGGAAACACCATATATTTT. Encoded protein: CASSSEGNTIYF.

In its sample, this clone was seen once. The chain links TRBV5-1 to TRBJ2-3, with TRBD2 matching over 9 bases. The CDR3 is made up of 16 amino acids. V was pared by 4 bases and J by 0 bases, with 6 bases of the junction left unmatched. The germline gives CDR1 SGHRS, CDR2 YFSETQ. CDR3 bases: TGCGCCAGCAGCGGGGGGACTAGCCCTAGCACAGATACGCAGTATTTT. It yields the protein CASSGGTSPSTDTQYF.

This sequence joins TRBV29-1 and TRBJ1-2, with TRBD1 as a possible D gene (5 bases). With 7 bases removed from V and 5 bases from J, the gap between germline ends came to 14 bases. Looked up from germline, CDR1 is SQVTM and CDR2 is ANQGSEA. This CDR3 has 12 amino acids. CDR3 coding DNA: TGCAGCGCTAGAAATCGGGGGTATGGCTACACCTTC. It is translated as CSARNRGYGYTF. Supplemented by reference TRBV29-1 and TRBJ1-2, the full variable domain reads SAVISQKPSRDICQRGTSLTIQCQVDSQVTMMFWYRQQPGQSLTLIATANQGSEATYESGFVIDKFPISRPNLTFSTLTVSNMSPEDSSIYLCSARNRGYGYTFGSGTRLTVV.

This clone has a single count. The chain employs TRBV27 and TRBJ1-1, with a possible D match to TRBD1 (5 bases). The germline V gene has CDR1 MNHEY and CDR2 SMNVEV (reference sequence). The CDR3 runs 13 residues. The germline V and J ends were trimmed by 10 bases and 4 bases, with 16 bases remaining between them. The CDR3 DNA reads as TGTGCCACCCGGGGGACCCTGGCCACTGAAGCTTTCTTT. Protein sequence: CATRGTLATEAFF.

The J gene is TRBJ1-1, the V gene TRBV6-1; D gene unclear. The CDR3 is 20 residues long. CDR1 MNHNS and CDR2 SASEGT come from the germline V gene. The V end lost 11 bases, the J end lost 4 bases, and 38 bases lay between the germline ends. CDR3 protein: CAGREGLPPPLFRGITEAFF. The CDR3 DNA follows: TGTGCCGGCCGCGAAGGCCTTCCTCCCCCCCTCTTCCGCGGGATCACTGAAGCTTTCTTT.

This clone was observed a single time. CDR3 DNA: TGCGCCAGCAGCTTGGAAGGTTCAGGGATCCACACTGAAGCTTTCTTT. Translated, it gives CASSLEGSGIHTEAFF. The rearrangement links TRBV5-1 to TRBJ1-1; D is possibly TRBD1 (5 bases). The CDR3 totals 16 residues. Per the germline V gene, CDR1 is SGHRS and CDR2 is YFSETQ. The ends were cut back, 0 bases at V and 3 bases at J, with 15 bases in the middle.

This chain joins TRBV6-1 and TRBJ1-1; a possible D gene is TRBD1 (6 bases). The CDR3 loop spans 14 amino acids. Between the trimmed V and J ends, which lost 0 bases and 7 bases, there was a span of 12 bases. CDR1 is MNHNS and CDR2 is SASEGT in the germline V gene. The CDR3 sequence is CASSEAGTTLEAFF. DNA for the CDR3: TGTGCCAGCAGTGAAGCGGGGACAACCCTTGAAGCTTTCTTT.

The V call is TRBV2, the J call TRBJ2-1, with D perhaps matching TRBD2 (6 bases). In germline, CDR1 is SNHLY, CDR2 FYNNEI. The CDR3 covers 13 residues. Trimming took 8 bases from V and 6 from J, leaving 14 bases between them. The CDR3 here is CASEKPSVNEQFF. The CDR3 bases are TGTGCCAGCGAGAAGCCTAGCGTCAATGAGCAGTTCTTC.

The chain recombines TRBV29-1 with TRBJ1-4; TRBD1 aligns across 7 bases. The CDR3 is 14 amino acids. Trimming took 7 bases from V and 7 from J; bases not matched to a gene: 12. Germline CDR1 is SQVTM and CDR2 is ANQGSEA. DNA of the CDR3: TGCAGCGCTGGGAGTACAGGGGCTGGTGAAAAACTGTTTTTT. Its translation is CSAGSTGAGEKLFF.

The V and J genes are TRBV19 and TRBJ1-1, with 7 bases aligning to TRBD1. CDR1 and CDR2 (germline): LNHDA, SQIVND (reference sequence). After removal of 5 bases from V and 10 bases from J, the junction contained 7 bases not matched to a gene. The length of the CDR3 is 12 residues. The CDR3 is CASSATGSGAFF. DNA for the CDR3: TGTGCCAGTAGTGCGACAGGGTCTGGAGCTTTCTTT.

The chain uses TRBV30 and TRBJ2-6; 10 bases agree with TRBD1. CDR1 and CDR2 from the germline V gene are GTSNPN and SVGIG (reference sequence). The length of the CDR3 is 18 residues. Trimming cost V 0 bases and J 1 base; bases outside gene matches: 6. The CDR3 loop is CAWSVWDRGSSGANVLTF. The CDR3 DNA reads TGTGCCTGGAGTGTATGGGACAGGGGATCATCTGGGGCCAACGTCCTGACTTTC. Variable domain in full (rest from reference TRBV30 and TRBJ2-6): SQTIHQWPATLVQPVGSPLSLECTVEGTSNPNLYWYRQAAGRGLQLLFYSVGIGQISSEVPQNLSASRPQDRQFILSSKKLLLSDSGFYLCAWSVWDRGSSGANVLTFGAGSRLTVL.

The genes are TRBV5-4 and TRBJ2-3; TRBD2 matches at 10 bases. V shed 5 bases and J 3 bases; nucleotides not matched to a gene: 3. Germline V gene data show CDR1 as SGHNT and CDR2 as YYREEE (reference sequence). The CDR3 loop spans 14 amino acids. CDR3 sequence reads: CASRAGGLTDTQYF. The CDR3 DNA reads TGTGCCAGCAGAGCGGGAGGGCTAACAGATACGCAGTATTTT.

The rearrangement links TRBV6-5 to TRBJ2-1; weak D call: TRBD1 (5 bases). This CDR3 contains 15 residues. V shed 6 bases and J shed 2 bases, with 14 bases lying between them. Germline V CDR1 and CDR2: MNHEY, SVGAGI. CDR3 bases: TGTGCCAGCAGCGACAGTTTATCTACCTACAATGAGCAGTTCTTC. Translation gives CASSDSLSTYNEQFF.

The rearrangement uses TRBV19 and TRBJ1-1; TRBD1 matches at 10 bases. The CDR3 consists of 15 residues. Germline CDR1 reads LNHDA; CDR2 reads SQIVND (reference sequence). With V trimmed by 3 bases and J by 0 bases, 1 base remained unmatched. CDR3 sequence (DNA): TGTGCCAGTAGTATGGGACAGGGGCTGAACACTGAAGCTTTCTTT. Translation gives CASSMGQGLNTEAFF.

Notes on this clone: The same CDR3 can be traced to other DNA sequences in this sample. This chain connects TRBV7-9 to TRBJ2-5; D remains ambiguous. Trimming removed 3 bases from V and 5 bases from J, with 4 bases in between. Germline V gene sequence: CDR1 SEHNR, CDR2 FQNEAQ (reference sequence). This CDR3 is 11 amino acids long. Written as DNA, the CDR3 is TGTGCCAGCAGCTTTGGCGAGACCCAGTACTTC. Translating gives CASSFGETQYF.

CDR3 region: CASSIYFGTSGGRSSYNEQFF. The CDR3 nucleotides are TGTGCCAGTAGTATCTATTTTGGGACTAGCGGGGGCCGGAGCTCCTACAATGAGCAGTTCTTC. The chain recombines TRBV19 with TRBJ2-1, with 14 nucleotides matching TRBD2. Germline CDR1 reads LNHDA; CDR2 reads SQIVND (reference sequence). The CDR3 length is 21 residues. V dropped 3 bases and J dropped 0; count of bases not matched to a gene: 13.